The 30 T cell receptor beta chains listed next were all sequenced from one sample in a study of cytomegalovirus exposure and HLA in healthy donors. The PCR made use of 60 Vbeta and 13 Jbeta primers. TCRdb's table, derived via immunoSEQ multiplex PCR, lists solely in-frame clones and lacks some. In the table there are 70,000 to 95,000 clones, around 81% of which are singletons. Source material: PBMCs. Every receptor here comes from a man between 18 and 35 years old in good health and CMV-seronegative.

The chain links TRBV9 to TRBJ2-3; TRBD2 might be the D (6 bases). Trimming removed 0 bases from V and 8 bases from J, with 10 bases in between. CDR1 and CDR2 from the germline V gene are SGDLS and YYNGEE. The CDR3 has 13 amino acids. CDR3 protein: CASSVASSVTQYF. The CDR3 DNA reads TGTGCCAGCAGCGTAGCTTCTAGCGTTACGCAGTATTTT.

The chain joins TRBV7-8 to TRBJ1-2, with D perhaps TRBD1 (6 bases). The V end was cut by 5 bases, the J end by 1 base, with 14 bases between. CDR3 length equals 15 residues. Germline-derived CDR1 and CDR2 are SGHVS and FQNEAQ. CDR3 residues: CASSGRTAYNYGYTF. The CDR3 coding sequence is TGTGCCAGCAGCGGAAGGACAGCTTATAACTATGGCTACACCTTC.

J is TRBJ2-7 and V is TRBV5-3; D might be TRBD1 (5 bases). TRBV5-3 is filed as an ORF, its function uncertain. This CDR3 region has 15 residues. Trimming pared 4 bases from V and 2 bases from J, leaving 16 bases between. CDR3 DNA sequence: TGTGCCAGAAGCCCGCTACAGGTGGCCCCCTACGAGCAGTACTTC. Its protein product is CARSPLQVAPYEQYF.

The gene calls are TRBV30 and TRBJ1-4; a possible D gene is TRBD1 (5 bases). There are 14 residues in the CDR3. The germline gives CDR1 GTSNPN, CDR2 SVGIG (reference sequence). V was clipped by 2 bases and J by 5 bases, with 12 bases between them. This chain's CDR3 is CAWSKGRGNEKLFF. The CDR3 DNA reads as TGTGCCTGGAGTAAAGGACGGGGGAATGAAAAACTGTTTTTT.

This chain uses TRBV2 with TRBJ2-2; no clear D gene. The CDR3 runs 14 residues. Germline loops: CDR1 SNHLY, CDR2 FYNNEI. V shed 1 base and J shed 2 bases, with 5 bases lying between them. The CDR3 region is CASSEDRNTGELFF. Here the CDR3 DNA reads TGTGCCAGCAGTGAAGACAGAAACACCGGGGAGCTGTTTTTT.

The chain carries TRBV19 and TRBJ1-5; 7 positions agree with TRBD1. The CDR3 sequence is 14 residues long. Trimming cost V 1 base and J 14 bases; bases outside gene matches: 11. CDR1 LNHDA and CDR2 SQIVND come from the germline V gene (reference sequence). The CDR3, as DNA: TGTGCCAGTAGTATAGCCTCCGACAGGGCCCGCGAGCATTTT. Its protein is CASSIASDRAREHF.

The chain uses TRBV19 and TRBJ1-5, with TRBD1 matching over 9 bases. Germline V gives CDR1 LNHDA, CDR2 SQIVND (reference sequence). This CDR3 is built from 18 residues. Trimming took 11 bases from V and 4 from J; bases not matched to a gene: 21. This CDR3 reads CASNRGPANTLANQPQHF. CDR3 coding DNA: TGTGCCTCGAACAGGGGGCCGGCGAATACCTTAGCAAATCAGCCCCAGCATTTT.

The J gene is TRBJ2-3, the V gene TRBV15, with D perhaps matching TRBD2 (5 bases). The V and J ends lost 5 bases and 4 bases respectively, with 19 bases between them. The CDR3 totals 16 residues. Germline V lookup: CDR1 LNHNV, CDR2 YYDKDF (reference sequence). In nucleotides, the CDR3 is TGTGCCACCAGCGCCTATCGGGATGATGGCCCAGATACGCAGTATTTT. Translation: CATSAYRDDGPDTQYF.

This chain links TRBV7-6 with TRBJ2-1, with 8 bases identical to TRBD2. The CDR3 covers 15 residues. The V segment lost 5 bases and the J segment 2 bases; nucleotides outside the gene matches: 5. In germline, CDR1 is SGHVS, CDR2 FNYEAQ. CDR3 region: CASSLLTSAYNEQFF. The DNA of the CDR3 is TGTGCCAGCAGCCTCCTGACTAGCGCCTACAATGAGCAGTTCTTC.

The chain is built from TRBV7-8 and TRBJ1-1, with a weak D call TRBD1 (6 bases). The ends were cut back, 7 bases at V and 0 bases at J, with 12 bases in the middle. Germline V lookup: CDR1 SGHVS, CDR2 FQNEAQ. The CDR3 spans 14 residues. For the CDR3, the DNA is TGTGCCAGCAAGACCTCAGGGGTGAACACTGAAGCTTTCTTT. Translation: CASKTSGVNTEAFF.

The chain links TRBV4-1 to TRBJ1-1, with D possibly matching TRBD1 (5 bases). Trimming took off 0 bases at V and 3 bases at J, with 14 bases between the two ends. The germline V gene encodes CDR1 MGHRA and CDR2 YSYEKL. The CDR3 has 16 amino acids. Written as DNA, the CDR3 is TGCGCCAGCAGCCAAGAGGGGGGATCGGGGGACACTGAAGCTTTCTTT. Its translation is CASSQEGGSGDTEAFF.

CDR3 region: CASSPPVGQGGTNEKLFF. The DNA of the CDR3 is TGTGCCAGCTCACCACCGGTGGGACAGGGTGGAACTAATGAAAAACTGTTTTTT. This sequence joins TRBV18 and TRBJ1-4; 9 bases align to TRBD1. V lost 0 bases and J lost 1; bases outside the gene matches: 6. The CDR3 sequence is 18 residues long. Germline V lookup: CDR1 KGHSH, CDR2 LQKENI.

This clone appeared once. The genes are TRBV5-1 and TRBJ1-5; D perhaps matches TRBD1 (6 bases). Trimming pared 4 bases from V and 6 bases from J, leaving 14 bases between. The V gene's germline CDR1 is SGHRS and CDR2 YFSETQ. The CDR3 is 14 amino acids. The CDR3 DNA sequence: TGCGCCAGCAGCCTCAGGGAGGGGGGTCAGCCCCAGCATTTT. Translating gives CASSLREGGQPQHF.

The CDR3 spells CASALRIMTGNTYEQYF. The CDR3, as DNA: TGTGCTAGTGCCTTGAGAATCATGACAGGGAATACCTACGAGCAGTACTTC. V usage is TRBV12-5 and J usage is TRBJ2-7, with 7 bases fitting TRBD1. V was pared by 7 bases and J by 2 bases, with 17 bases of the junction left unmatched. The CDR3 runs to 17 residues. Germline CDR1 LGHNT, CDR2 FRNRAP.

There are a few counts of this clone. The chain links TRBV19 to TRBJ2-7, with D tentatively TRBD2 (6 bases). V lost 4 bases, J lost 5 bases, and 9 bases lay in between. The CDR3 is made up of 12 amino acids. Germline loops: CDR1 LNHDA, CDR2 SQIVND (reference sequence). The DNA for the CDR3 is TGTGCCAGTAGTAATGGAGGGAACGAGCAGTACTTC. Translating gives CASSNGGNEQYF.

Concerning this clone: The same CDR3 can be traced to other DNA sequences in this sample. The chain employs TRBV30 and TRBJ1-3; D may be TRBD1 (5 bases). V was pared by 3 bases and J by 2 bases, with 11 bases between. CDR3 length: 14 residues. From germline, CDR1 is GTSNPN and CDR2 SVGIG (reference sequence). The DNA for the CDR3 is TGTGCCTGGAGGGGCCGGGGGGCTGGAAACACCATATATTTT. It codes for CAWRGRGAGNTIYF.

The chain joins TRBV5-1 to TRBJ2-3; D possibly corresponds to TRBD1 (6 bases). Trimming took off 4 bases at V and 3 bases at J, with 15 bases between the two ends. Germline CDR1 reads SGHRS; CDR2 reads YFSETQ. The CDR3 loop spans 15 amino acids. CDR3 DNA sequence: TGCGCCAGCAGCGGTACAGGGTTGGGAACAGATACGCAGTATTTT. Amino acid sequence: CASSGTGLGTDTQYF.

CDR3 region: CASSVAGGISTDTQYF. For the CDR3, the DNA is TGTGCCAGCAGCGTAGCCGGCGGGATAAGCACAGATACGCAGTATTTT. The chain combines TRBV9 with TRBJ2-3; D might be TRBD2 (6 bases). V lost 0 bases and J lost 0, with 11 bases in between. The CDR3 runs to 16 residues. Per the germline V gene, CDR1 is SGDLS and CDR2 is YYNGEE.

J is TRBJ1-6 and V is TRBV5-4; 9 nucleotides match TRBD1. Germline CDR1 SGHNT, CDR2 YYREEE (reference sequence). The junction had 6 bases not matched to a gene; V was cut back by 4 bases and J by 10 bases. The CDR3 has 14 amino acids. The CDR3 nucleotides read TGTGCCAGCAGCCTCCGGACAGGGGACTCACCCCTCCACTTT. Translation: CASSLRTGDSPLHF.

A word on this clone: One end of the junction does not line up with germline, which may come from a read error. The chain is built from TRBV15 and TRBJ1-4; D gene ambiguous. Germline-derived CDR1 and CDR2 are LNHNV and YYDKDF (reference sequence). The length of the CDR3 is 12 residues. CDR3 loop: CATSKTKEKLFF. In DNA, the CDR3 is TGTGCCACCAGCAAAACTAAGGAAAAACTGTTTTTT.

The chain carries TRBV2 and TRBJ2-3, with 9 bases identical to TRBD2. Germline-derived CDR1 and CDR2 are SNHLY and FYNNEI. The J segment lost 4 bases and the V segment lost 4 bases, leaving 6 bases of the junction unmatched. The CDR3 totals 15 residues. The DNA for the CDR3 is TGTGCCAGCAGTGCAGGCGGGGGGGCAGCAGATACGCAGTATTTT. This codes for CASSAGGGAADTQYF.

The chain recombines TRBV7-6 with TRBJ1-3; 9 nucleotides agree with TRBD1. In germline, CDR1 is SGHVS, CDR2 FNYEAQ. J gave up 9 bases and V 5 bases, and 8 bases lay outside the gene matches. This CDR3 is 14 amino acids long. The DNA for the CDR3 is TGTGCCAGCAGCCCGGGACAGGGAATACCCACCATATATTTT. It codes for CASSPGQGIPTIYF.

The CDR3 sequence is CASSEETHEQYF. The DNA for the CDR3 is TGCGCCAGCAGTGAGGAGACACACGAGCAGTACTTC. The chain employs TRBV10-2 and TRBJ2-5, with D unresolved. The J call may be wrong; the DNA end is better matched by TRBJ2-7. The CDR3 length is 12 residues. CDR1 and CDR2 from the germline V gene are WSHSY and SAAADI.

This clone was counted only a few times. The V call is TRBV4-1, the J call TRBJ1-2; D is uncertain. This CDR3 is built from 15 residues. Germline V CDR1 and CDR2: MGHRA, YSYEKL. Trimming took off 0 bases at V and 4 bases at J, with 12 bases between the two ends. DNA of the CDR3: TGCGCCAGCAGCCAAGAGGCCCGGGGAGGCTATGGCTACACCTTC. Its translation: CASSQEARGGYGYTF.

The chain couples TRBV5-1 to TRBJ2-5; 13 positions agree with TRBD2. Germline V gene lookup returns CDR1 SGHRS and CDR2 YFSETQ. The CDR3 loop spans 14 amino acids. The V gene end was trimmed by 6 bases and the J gene end by 5 bases; junction bases not matched to a gene: 4. The CDR3 DNA reads as TGCGCCAGCAATAGGGGACTAGCGGGGGAGACCCAGTACTTC. Amino acids: CASNRGLAGETQYF.

The chain combines TRBV30 with TRBJ1-5; D may be TRBD1 (5 bases). This CDR3 region has 12 residues. The ends were cut back, 0 bases at V and 12 bases at J, with 12 bases in the middle. Germline CDR1 and CDR2: GTSNPN and SVGIG (reference sequence). CDR3 sequence reads: CAWSVQSGVQHF. CDR3 bases: TGTGCCTGGAGTGTACAATCGGGGGTCCAGCATTTT.

The rearrangement links TRBV5-1 to TRBJ2-2; weak D call: TRBD2 (6 bases). Per germline, CDR1 SGHRS and CDR2 YFSETQ. V was shortened by 1 base and J by 1 base, with 8 bases between the two germline ends. The CDR3 totals 15 residues. The CDR3 coding sequence is TGCGCCAGCAGCTTGAACGGGGGGAACACCGGGGAGCTGTTTTTT. This codes for CASSLNGGNTGELFF. Complete variable domain (other parts from reference TRBV5-1 and TRBJ2-2): KAGVTQTPRYLIKTRGQQVTLSCSPISGHRSVSWYQQTPGQGLQFLFEYFSETQRNKGNFPGRFSGRQFSNSRSEMNVSTLELGDSALYLCASSLNGGNTGELFFGEGSRLTVL.

This clone was observed once. J is TRBJ1-2 and V is TRBV4-1, with D tentatively TRBD1 (5 bases). V was clipped by 4 bases and J by 3 bases, with 18 bases between them. There are 16 residues in the CDR3. Germline CDR1 is MGHRA and CDR2 is YSYEKL. Here the CDR3 DNA reads TGCGCCAGCAGCCTTCAGGGCGGACCAGGGCACTATGGCTACACCTTC. It specifies CASSLQGGPGHYGYTF.

J is TRBJ1-2 and V is TRBV6-5; D remains unclear. This CDR3 is 14 amino acids long. V was clipped by 0 bases and J by 4 bases, with 9 bases between them. Germline-derived CDR1 and CDR2 are MNHEY and SVGAGI. In DNA, the CDR3 is TGTGCCAGCAGTTACTCGAACAGCCTCTATGGCTACACCTTC. It encodes CASSYSNSLYGYTF.

This chain uses TRBV6-1 with TRBJ1-4, with D possibly TRBD1 on 6 matching bases. The CDR3 has 15 amino acids. Germline CDR1 reads MNHNS; CDR2 reads SASEGT. Trimming cost V 2 bases and J 11 bases, with 18 bases left between them. The CDR3 sequence is CASSETGSASGKLFF. The CDR3 DNA sequence: TGTGCCAGCAGTGAAACAGGGTCCGCTTCGGGGAAACTGTTTTTT.